This T cell receptor beta chain was sequenced in a study of human T cells and chemical hapten exposure (dated by TCRdb to the early 2020s). Concerning the study at large: For sensitization, 2% DPC in acetone was applied to a 2 cm by 2 cm area of upper inner arm skin. Throughout the study period of about 22 weeks, patients also received therapeutic DPC doses to the scalp every week. Patch testing was done on the upper back using Finn chambers containing 0.01% DPC, and results were scored after 6 days according to International Contact Dermatitis Research Group standards. The patient cohort, mostly female, included alopecia areata with under or over 50% scalp involvement, alopecia totalis and alopecia universalis. Libraries were combined into a pool for sequencing, and differences in TCR yield between samples came mainly from small differences in library volumes within the pool. Peripheral blood TCR repertoire changes were tracked in vivo in alopecia patients during primary and secondary sensitization to the hapten diphenylcyclopropenone (DPC). Patient blood was sampled pre-sensitization (week 0) and at 2, 6 and about 24 weeks after DPC sensitization. Blood for TCR sequencing was provided by twenty-nine alopecia patients at one to four time points (pre-sensitization, 2, 6 and 24 weeks). Findings and caveats that apply to the study as a whole: Alopecia, a presumed autoimmune disease, was present in all patients, so the immune response of the patients might differ from that of healthy individuals. A positive correlation was found between the number of PT1 expanded TCRs and patch test score, with significance reached at thresholds 8, 16 and 32 but not 4. Expanded TCRs formed significantly more large CDR3 similarity clusters than pre-sensitization or healthy control sets, consistent with antigen-driven responses. Repeated subsampling changed both the strength of the expansion versus patch-test correlation and the threshold at which that correlation became significant. No change with DPC sensitization was found in the number of TCRs above 1 in 1000 frequency, and no evidence of global repertoire structure alterations was found.

The time point label for this specimen denotes: patch test 2, 6 weeks after DPC sensitization. Per the publication, the treatment or condition label means: therapeutic diphenylcyclopropenone sensitization with weekly scalp DPC. Blood at each patch-test visit was drawn before the patch test was applied. To be eligible, patients had to be aged 18 to 70, diagnosed with alopecia and judged suitable for DPC therapy, while pregnant patients were excluded. Total RNA was isolated from unfractionated whole blood collected in Tempus Blood RNA tubes. Library generation was performed with RACE. Instrument used: NextSeq 500. During library preparation, unique molecular identifiers were attached to individual cDNA molecules so that TCRs could be counted in a quantitative, reproducible way. For every blood RNA sample, sequencing covered both the TCR alpha and TCR beta chains. Per the source publication's procedure: Samples had a median of approximately 93,000 TCRs, with a range from 23,224 to 690,600. V, J and CDR3 annotation of the TCR reads was carried out using the Decombinator software suite. For the PS versus PT1 abundance plots, all samples were subsampled to the same number of TCRs (28,000). Expanded TCRs were defined as absent before sensitization and observed at least eight times at the 2-week time point. TCRdb applied fastp at Q25 and MiXCR to the public reads, then kept only in-frame beta chains. All rows with the same CDR3 protein become a single entry with the most common DNA and genes. The V and J calls reflect TCRdb's pipeline rather than the authors' work. The sample table contains approximately 91,000 distinct CDR3 sequences; only one count was recorded for roughly 12% of them. The ten largest clones represent about 1.6% of the sample.

V and J lose 7 bases and 4 bases, and a span of 21 bases separates them. Inclusive of the bounding cysteine and phenylalanine, the CDR3 is 15 residues long. Only the CDR3 DNA is retained, 45 bases long and in frame from the first base. CDR1 and CDR2 (SQVTM, ANQGSEA) derive from the germline V gene. This clonotype was observed a handful of times. The antigen this receptor binds is unknown. The input lacks base qualities; no much larger clone sits a single base away. The sequencing here drew on whole blood, taken in connection with sensitization to the hapten diphenylcyclopropenone (DPC). The chain is made from TRBV29-1 and TRBJ2-3, with the D call tentatively TRBD1 or TRBD2, each fitting 6 bases. This receptor was taken from a man between 18 and 29 years old with alopecia areata. Some clones in this sample may be carry-over from other donors' samples. The nucleotide sequence is given as TGCAGCGGACGCCGTCAGACCGGGGGCCCAGATACGCAGTATTTT. This encodes CSGRRQTGGPDTQYF.